These 32 T cell receptor beta chains originate from one sample sequenced in a study of cytomegalovirus exposure and HLA in healthy donors. PCR involved 60 Vbeta and 13 Jbeta primers. Assay used: immunoSEQ multiplex PCR; TCRdb lists only in-frame clones, some missing. This repertoire shows 150,000 to 200,000 clones, approximately 78% found once; its top ten account for around 1.9%. The sample consisted of PBMCs. The receptor source for this set is a woman under 30 in good health and CMV-seronegative.

The chain employs TRBV9 and TRBJ1-2; TRBD1 matches at 7 bases. The CDR3 length is 15 residues. Trimming cost V 0 bases and J 3 bases; bases outside gene matches: 5. Germline V CDR1 and CDR2: SGDLS, YYNGEE. CDR3 nucleotide sequence: TGTGCCAGCAGCGTAGGAATTACAGGGGACTATGGCTACACCTTC. Protein sequence: CASSVGITGDYGYTF.

With respect to this clone: A junction end diverges from the germline sequence, so it may reflect a read error. Other DNA sequences in this specimen translate into the identical CDR3. The chain has TRBV10-3 and TRBJ1-1; weak D call: TRBD1 (5 bases). Germline values: CDR1 ENHRY, CDR2 SYGVKD. CDR3 length: 13 amino acids. CDR3 in amino acids: CAISESTVTEAFF. Here the CDR3 DNA reads TGCGCCATCAGTGAGTCGACAGTTACTGAAGCTTTCTTT.

This chain connects TRBV28 to TRBJ1-1; TRBD1 agrees at 10 bases. This CDR3 is built from 14 residues. The germline V gene encodes CDR1 MDHEN and CDR2 SYDVKM. V shed 10 bases, J shed 1 base, and the junction held 6 bases outside the gene matches. CDR3 in amino acids: CATVTGGWNTEAFF. CDR3 in DNA: TGTGCCACGGTGACAGGGGGCTGGAACACTGAAGCTTTCTTT.

V is TRBV14 and J is TRBJ1-2; maybe TRBD1 (6 bases). The germline V gene has CDR1 SGHDN and CDR2 FVKESK. V lost 3 bases and J lost 5, with 7 bases in between. The length of the CDR3 is 12 residues. CDR3 bases: TGTGCCAGCAGCCAGCAGGGGTATGGCTACACCTTC. Protein sequence: CASSQQGYGYTF.

The table lists this clone with a few counts. The chain employs TRBV25-1 and TRBJ2-7; TRBD1 is a possible D gene (5 bases). Germline values: CDR1 MGHDK, CDR2 SYGVNS. The CDR3 spans 14 residues. The V gene lost 3 bases and the J gene lost 0 bases, with 9 bases spanning the gap. CDR3 region: CASSDTDISYEQYF. The CDR3 DNA is TGTGCCAGCAGTGATACGGACATCTCCTACGAGCAGTACTTC.

This chain joins TRBV9 and TRBJ1-3, with 7 bases lining up with TRBD1. The CDR3 runs to 16 residues. The J segment lost 1 base and the V segment lost 0 bases, leaving 4 bases of the junction unmatched. Looked up from germline, CDR1 is SGDLS and CDR2 is YYNGEE. As DNA, the CDR3 is TGTGCCAGCAGCGTAGGAGGACAGGCATCTGGAAACACCATATATTTT. This gives the protein CASSVGGQASGNTIYF.

This chain connects TRBV19 to TRBJ2-1; 7 nucleotides agree with TRBD1. The V gene's germline CDR1 is LNHDA and CDR2 SQIVND (reference sequence). The CDR3 runs 13 residues. After removal of 4 bases from V and 7 bases from J, the junction contained 4 bases not matched to a gene. The CDR3 nucleotides read TGTGCCAGTAGTAACAGCAGGGGGAATGAGCAGTTCTTC. It specifies CASSNSRGNEQFF.

The chain is built from TRBV4-2 and TRBJ2-2; TRBD2 aligns across 12 bases. The germline V gene encodes CDR1 LGHNA and CDR2 YNFKEQ. The trim removed 0 bases at V and 7 bases at J, leaving 12 bases unmatched. This CDR3 comprises 19 residues. DNA of the CDR3: TGTGCCAGCAGCCAAGAAGTGGGGCGACTAGCGGGAGTGAACGGGGAGCTGTTTTTT. Its protein is CASSQEVGRLAGVNGELFF.

J is TRBJ2-6 and V is TRBV7-8; 10 bases are shared with TRBD1. Germline CDR1 and CDR2: SGHVS and FQNEAQ. The CDR3 sequence is 13 residues long. The V gene end was trimmed by 4 bases and the J gene end by 11 bases; junction bases not matched to a gene: 2. The CDR3 here is CASSWDRGYVLTF. The CDR3, as DNA: TGTGCCAGCAGCTGGGACAGGGGCTACGTCCTGACTTTC.

The CDR3 protein is CASREGVDQPQHF. The CDR3 region has the DNA TGCGCCAGCAGAGAGGGGGTGGACCAGCCCCAGCATTTT. This sequence joins TRBV5-1 and TRBJ1-5; weak D call: TRBD1 (6 bases). The germline V and J ends were trimmed by 5 bases and 7 bases, with 13 bases remaining between them. CDR3 length: 13 residues. The germline CDR1 and CDR2 sequences are SGHRS and YFSETQ.

The chain uses TRBV10-3 and TRBJ2-4; TRBD1 matches at 9 bases. Germline V gene lookup returns CDR1 ENHRY and CDR2 SYGVKD. CDR3 length equals 17 residues. V dropped 6 bases and J dropped 1; count of bases not matched to a gene: 10. The CDR3 nucleotides are TGTGCCATCAGCGATGGACAGGGGCAGGATGCCAAAAACATTCAGTACTTC. Protein product: CAISDGQGQDAKNIQYF.

V is TRBV28 and J is TRBJ2-2; a possible D gene is TRBD1 (8 bases). Germline-derived CDR1 and CDR2 are MDHEN and SYDVKM. This CDR3 has 14 residues. The V gene lost 5 bases and the J gene lost 7 bases, with 14 bases spanning the gap. CDR3: CASSTGGDGGELFF. The DNA for the CDR3 is TGTGCCAGCAGTACAGGGGGGGACGGCGGGGAGCTGTTTTTT.

This rearrangement joins TRBV7-9 to TRBJ2-2, with D perhaps matching TRBD1 (6 bases). Germline V gene data show CDR1 as SEHNR and CDR2 as FQNEAQ (reference sequence). There are 17 residues in the CDR3. Trimming stripped 3 bases from V and 1 base from J, with 15 bases between. This CDR3 is CASSLVAGTQNTGELFF. The DNA of the CDR3 is TGTGCCAGCAGCTTGGTAGCCGGGACACAGAACACCGGGGAGCTGTTTTTT. The full variable domain, with the rest looked up from reference TRBV7-9 and TRBJ2-2, is DTGVSQNPRHKITKRGQNVTFRCDPISEHNRLYWYRQTLGQGPEFLTYFQNEAQLEKSRLLSDRFSAERPKGSFSTLEIQRTEQGDSAMYLCASSLVAGTQNTGELFFGEGSRLTVL.

This clone has only a few counts. The chain links TRBV9 to TRBJ1-1, with a possible D match to TRBD1 (5 bases). Germline V CDR1 and CDR2: SGDLS, YYNGEE. The CDR3 has 16 amino acids. Trimming removed 4 bases from V and 1 base from J, with 17 bases in between. CDR3 DNA sequence: TGTGCCAGCAGCCCCCACAGGACCTTTACGAACACTGAAGCTTTCTTT. Protein product: CASSPHRTFTNTEAFF.

The chain couples TRBV19 to TRBJ1-5; D call uncertain. The germline V and J ends were trimmed by 3 bases and 5 bases, with 11 bases remaining between them. The CDR3 runs to 14 residues. The germline CDR1 and CDR2 sequences are LNHDA and SQIVND (reference sequence). Written as DNA, the CDR3 is TGTGCCAGTAGTATCGGGCCCGGGGATCAGCCCCAGCATTTT. Translation gives CASSIGPGDQPQHF.

This chain joins TRBV12-5 and TRBJ1-2; D perhaps matches TRBD1 (5 bases). The germline V gene encodes CDR1 LGHNT and CDR2 FRNRAP. This CDR3 spans 15 amino acids. V was cut by 3 bases and J by 4 bases, with 15 bases left in between. The CDR3 bases are TGTGCTAGTGGTTTTAATACAGGTTCGGGCTATGGCTACACCTTC. Translating gives CASGFNTGSGYGYTF.

This clone was counted a single time. CDR3 DNA: TGTGCCAGCAGCCAGGGCCTAACAGGGAAACCTTCTAGCACAGATACGCAGTATTTT. Translating it yields CASSQGLTGKPSSTDTQYF. V and J are TRBV28 and TRBJ2-3; possibly TRBD1 for D (6 bases). Trimming left V 6 bases short and J 0 bases short, with 25 bases between. Germline values: CDR1 MDHEN, CDR2 SYDVKM. The CDR3 covers 19 residues.

CDR3 in DNA: TGTGCCAGCAGCTTGGGGCCGGGACTTCTCCACGAGCAGTACTTC. Translating it yields CASSLGPGLLHEQYF. The V gene is TRBV7-3, the J gene TRBJ2-7, with a possible D match to TRBD2 (6 bases). The germline V and J ends were trimmed by 3 bases and 5 bases, with 17 bases remaining between them. Germline CDR1 and CDR2: SGHTA and FQGTGA. The CDR3 length is 15 residues. Supplemented by reference TRBV7-3 and TRBJ2-7, the full variable domain reads GAGVSQTPSNKVTEKGKYVELRCDPISGHTALYWYRQSLGQGPEFLIYFQGTGAADDSGLPNDRFFAVRPEGSVSTLKIQRTERGDSAVYLCASSLGPGLLHEQYFGPGTRLTVT.

The chain has TRBV7-9 and TRBJ2-2; no clear D. V lost 5 bases to trimming and J lost 4 bases, with 8 bases between them. The CDR3 covers 13 residues. Germline lookup yields CDR1 SEHNR and CDR2 FQNEAQ (reference sequence). CDR3 bases: TGTGCCAGCAGCACAGCCATCACCGGGGAGCTGTTTTTT. This translates into CASSTAITGELFF.

This clone was seen only once. V is TRBV5-1 and J is TRBJ1-1; D call uncertain. The V end lost 0 bases, the J end lost 8 bases, and 8 bases lay between the germline ends. The length of the CDR3 is 12 residues. Germline V gives CDR1 SGHRS, CDR2 YFSETQ. The CDR3 loop is CASSLAGYEAFF. The CDR3 nucleotides are TGCGCCAGCAGCTTGGCCGGGTACGAAGCTTTCTTT.

This rearrangement joins TRBV5-1 to TRBJ2-1; D is unresolved. Trimming cost V 4 bases and J 1 base, with 6 bases left between them. This CDR3 has 13 residues. Germline CDR1 SGHRS, CDR2 YFSETQ. CDR3 nucleotides: TGCGCCAGCAGCCCGGAGTCCTACAATGAGCAGTTCTTC. It yields the protein CASSPESYNEQFF.

J is TRBJ2-7 and V is TRBV4-1; 7 nucleotides line up with TRBD2. V lost 4 bases and J lost 0; bases outside the gene matches: 18. Germline V gives CDR1 MGHRA, CDR2 YSYEKL. The CDR3 has 19 residues. The CDR3 reads CASSLKESSYGTNSYEQYF. The CDR3 region has the DNA TGCGCCAGCAGCCTCAAGGAAAGTTCGTATGGGACTAACTCCTACGAGCAGTACTTC.

The chain carries TRBV6-1 and TRBJ2-7; a weak D match, TRBD2 (5 bases). V was trimmed by 6 bases and J by 2 bases, leaving 14 bases between them. The CDR3 is 14 residues long. Germline CDR1 reads MNHNS; CDR2 reads SASEGT. The CDR3 spells CASSRELGTYEQYF. The CDR3 DNA follows: TGTGCCAGCAGCCGCGAACTAGGCACCTACGAGCAGTACTTC.

The chain combines TRBV2 with TRBJ1-1; 8 nucleotides match TRBD1. CDR1 is SNHLY and CDR2 is FYNNEI in the germline V gene. J gave up 4 bases and V 0 bases, and 4 bases lay outside the gene matches. This CDR3 is built from 15 residues. The DNA for the CDR3 is TGTGCCAGCAGTGAAGCTCCAGGGGGCGTCACTGAAGCTTTCTTT. Residues: CASSEAPGGVTEAFF.

V and J are TRBV2 and TRBJ2-5; D is possibly TRBD2 (6 bases). This CDR3 has 12 residues. Germline V gene sequence: CDR1 SNHLY, CDR2 FYNNEI. Trimming cost V 10 bases and J 5 bases, with 14 bases left between them. The CDR3 loop is CATGSSMETQYF. CDR3 nucleotides: TGTGCCACCGGGAGTTCGATGGAGACCCAGTACTTC.

J is TRBJ1-4 and V is TRBV19; 7 bases line up with TRBD1. J lost 2 bases, V lost 7 bases, and 7 bases had no gene match. Germline V CDR1 and CDR2: LNHDA, SQIVND (reference sequence). This CDR3 comprises 15 residues. The CDR3 bases are TGTGCCAGTATCCCTGGGGGACAGACTAATGAAAAACTGTTTTTT. Encoded protein: CASIPGGQTNEKLFF.

This sequence joins TRBV29-1 and TRBJ2-7, with a tentative D call TRBD2 (5 bases). The CDR3 extends over 14 amino acids. Trimming cost V 4 bases and J 2 bases, with 15 bases left between them. Germline V lookup: CDR1 SQVTM, CDR2 ANQGSEA. In nucleotides, the CDR3 is TGCAGCGTTGTTTACTGGACTGGGACCTACGAGCAGTACTTC. Translation: CSVVYWTGTYEQYF.

The V call is TRBV18, the J call TRBJ2-3; TRBD2 agrees at 8 bases. V was pared by 0 bases and J by 7 bases, with 15 bases of the junction left unmatched. Germline V gene sequence: CDR1 KGHSH, CDR2 LQKENI. This CDR3 region has 18 residues. In nucleotides, the CDR3 is TGTGCCAGCTCACCACCTATGACTGGTAGCGGGATTATTCATACGCAGTATTTT. Protein sequence: CASSPPMTGSGIIHTQYF. The full variable domain, rest sourced from reference TRBV18 and TRBJ2-3, is NAGVMQNPRHLVRRRGQEARLRCSPMKGHSHVYWYRQLPEEGLKFMVYLQKENIIDESGMPKERFSAEFPKEGPSILRIQQVVRGDSAAYFCASSPPMTGSGIIHTQYFGPGTRLTVL.

This chain connects TRBV7-2 to TRBJ2-2, with 7 bases lining up with TRBD2. V lost 1 base and J lost 1; bases outside the gene matches: 3. The V gene's germline CDR1 is SGHTA and CDR2 FQGNSA. The CDR3 covers 16 residues. The CDR3 DNA reads as TGTGCCAGCAGCTTAGTGGCTAGCGGGAACACCGGGGAGCTGTTTTTT. This translates into CASSLVASGNTGELFF.

The chain has TRBV15 and TRBJ2-5; possibly TRBD1 for D (5 bases). The CDR3 is 14 amino acids. The V end lost 0 bases, the J end lost 6 bases, and 11 bases lay between the germline ends. Germline V gives CDR1 LNHNV, CDR2 YYDKDF (reference sequence). The CDR3 here is CATSRDRREKTQYF. CDR3 sequence (DNA): TGTGCCACCAGCAGAGATCGCAGGGAAAAGACCCAGTACTTC. Together with reference TRBV15 and TRBJ2-5, the CDR3 gives the full variable domain: DAMVIQNPRYQVTQFGKPVTLSCSQTLNHNVMYWYQQKSSQAPKLLFHYYDKDFNNEADTPDNFQSRRPNTSFCFLDIRSPGLGDTAMYLCATSRDRREKTQYFGPGTRLLVL.

The rearrangement joins TRBV5-1 to TRBJ1-3; TRBD1 agrees at 7 bases. Germline trimming cut 1 base from V and 0 bases from J; bases unmatched to any gene: 4. CDR1 SGHRS and CDR2 YFSETQ come from the germline V gene. This CDR3 contains 16 residues. The CDR3: CASSLMGQTSGNTIYF. In nucleotides, the CDR3 is TGCGCCAGCAGCTTGATGGGACAGACCTCTGGAAACACCATATATTTT.

V usage is TRBV7-9 and J usage is TRBJ2-3, with no clear D. This CDR3 is 14 amino acids long. The V and J ends lost 5 bases and 0 bases respectively, with 9 bases between them. Germline V CDR1 and CDR2: SEHNR, FQNEAQ (reference sequence). CDR3 sequence reads: CASSPQTSTDTQYF. The CDR3 coding sequence is TGTGCCAGCAGCCCCCAGACAAGCACAGATACGCAGTATTTT. Full variable domain (missing parts from reference TRBV7-9 and TRBJ2-3): DTGVSQNPRHKITKRGQNVTFRCDPISEHNRLYWYRQTLGQGPEFLTYFQNEAQLEKSRLLSDRFSAERPKGSFSTLEIQRTEQGDSAMYLCASSPQTSTDTQYFGPGTRLTVL.